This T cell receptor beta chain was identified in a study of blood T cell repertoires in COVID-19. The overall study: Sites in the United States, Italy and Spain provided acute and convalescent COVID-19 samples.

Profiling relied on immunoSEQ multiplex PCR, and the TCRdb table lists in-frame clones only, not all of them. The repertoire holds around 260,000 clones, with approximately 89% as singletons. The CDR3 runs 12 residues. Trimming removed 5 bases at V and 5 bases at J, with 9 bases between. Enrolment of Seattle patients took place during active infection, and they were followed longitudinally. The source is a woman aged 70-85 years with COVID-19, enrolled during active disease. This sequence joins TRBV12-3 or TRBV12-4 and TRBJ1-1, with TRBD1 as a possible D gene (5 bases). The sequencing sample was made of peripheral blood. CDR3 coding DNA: TGTGCCAGCAGTAAGGGGCGGACTGAAGCTTTCTTT. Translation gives CASSKGRTEAFF.